The T cell receptor beta chain under discussion was sequenced for a study of shared T cell receptors in the human thymus. The table came from immunoSEQ multiplex PCR; TCRdb's copy has only in-frame clones and leaves some out. The sample shows some 660,000 clones, 70% to 90% of them seen only once. Germline-derived CDR1 and CDR2 are SGHAT and FQNNGV. Trimming took 2 bases from V and 8 from J, leaving 10 bases between them. CDR3 length equals 14 residues. This sample was shared with a second study, whose subject was human thymus T cells. From that report: Corrective surgery for congenital heart defects was being performed on the healthy Finnish infants who were the donors. Thymus tissue was removed during corrective cardiac surgery. An apparent bias in V and J gene usage was seen in thymic and blood repertoires. As related research reported, thymic repertoires overlapped highly among unrelated individuals.

This chain joins TRBV11-2 and TRBJ1-6, with D maybe TRBD1 (6 bases). Source material: thymocytes. This receptor was taken from a boy in the first two years of life with a congenital heart defect. The CDR3 DNA reads as TGTGCCAGCAGCTTAAGGGCAGGGGATTCACCCCTCCACTTT. It yields the protein CASSLRAGDSPLHF.